This passage covers 15 T cell receptor beta chains from one sample sequenced in a study of blood T cell repertoires in COVID-19. Assay used: immunoSEQ multiplex PCR; TCRdb lists only in-frame clones, some missing. The data contain fewer than 50,000 clones, 88% of them singletons. Sequencing was performed on peripheral blood. The origin of the receptors is a man aged 50 to 59 with active COVID-19.

With respect to this clone: This may stem from a read error, because a much larger clone lies one nucleotide away. The V call is TRBV2, the J call TRBJ2-7; a weak D match, TRBD1 (6 bases). Germline lookup yields CDR1 SNHLY and CDR2 FYNNEI. V lost 6 bases and J 2 bases, leaving 11 bases between the germline ends. This CDR3 spans 13 amino acids. The CDR3 DNA is TGTGCCAGCAGCCCCGGGACACCCTACGAGCAGTACTTC. It specifies CASSPGTPYEQYF.

This clone is a singleton in its sample. The CDR3 nucleotides are TGTGCCAGCAGAAGAGGGGGGGTCCAAGAGACCCAGTACTTC. Amino acid sequence: CASRRGGVQETQYF. J is TRBJ2-5 and V is TRBV7-2; D might be TRBD2 (7 bases). This CDR3 is 14 amino acids long. Germline lookup yields CDR1 SGHTA and CDR2 FQGNSA. With 6 bases removed from V and 1 base from J, the gap between germline ends came to 12 bases.

The V and J genes are TRBV19 and TRBJ2-7; maybe TRBD2 (7 bases). V was pared by 11 bases and J by 7 bases, with 21 bases between. The germline V gene has CDR1 LNHDA and CDR2 SQIVND (reference sequence). The CDR3 is 13 amino acids. The CDR3 loop reads CASRGGAPGEQYF. The CDR3 region has the DNA TGTGCCTCAAGAGGGGGGGCGCCTGGAGAGCAGTACTTC.

This chain connects TRBV11-2 to TRBJ2-7; maybe TRBD2 (7 bases). The CDR3 runs to 11 residues. CDR1 and CDR2 from the germline V gene are SGHAT and FQNNGV. V lost 8 bases and J 6 bases, leaving 11 bases between the germline ends. CDR3 bases: TGTGCCAGCCGGGCGGGGGCCGAGCAGTACTTC. It yields the protein CASRAGAEQYF.

The chain couples TRBV4-1 to TRBJ2-3, with TRBD2 matching over 12 bases. Germline V lookup: CDR1 MGHRA, CDR2 YSYEKL. CDR3 length: 18 residues. V was pared by 0 bases and J by 4 bases, with 8 bases of the junction left unmatched. In DNA, the CDR3 is TGCGCCAGCAGCCAAGATCTAGCGGGAGGGGGGGGCTCAGATACGCAGTATTTT. The encoded protein is CASSQDLAGGGGSDTQYF.

V and J are TRBV7-2 and TRBJ1-3; the D is unclear. The ends were cut back, 5 bases at V and 3 bases at J, with 8 bases in the middle. CDR1 and CDR2 (germline): SGHTA, FQGNSA. The CDR3 runs to 13 residues. The CDR3 sequence is CASSTGFGNTIYF. The CDR3 DNA reads as TGTGCCAGCAGCACCGGGTTTGGAAACACCATATATTTT.

V gene TRBV7-9 combines with J gene TRBJ2-3; 11 bases agree with TRBD2. Trimming removed 4 bases from V and 5 bases from J; junction bases left unmatched: 11. This CDR3 contains 17 residues. Germline CDR1 is SEHNR and CDR2 is FQNEAQ (reference sequence). The CDR3 is CASSSPSSGGGRDTQYF. The CDR3 nucleotides read TGTGCCAGCAGCTCCCCCAGTAGCGGGGGGGGTAGAGATACGCAGTATTTT.

V gene TRBV28 combines with J gene TRBJ2-5; D is possibly TRBD2 (5 bases). There are 15 residues in the CDR3. Trimming removed 3 bases at V and 5 bases at J, with 16 bases between. Looked up from germline, CDR1 is MDHEN and CDR2 is SYDVKM. The CDR3 nucleotides are TGTGCCAGCAGTTTTATAGGATCCCGCGGGGAGACCCAGTACTTC. Its translation is CASSFIGSRGETQYF.

This sequence joins TRBV7-3 and TRBJ2-2; possibly TRBD1 for D (6 bases). V lost 3 bases to trimming and J lost 0 bases, with 8 bases between them. The CDR3 spans 15 residues. Germline loops: CDR1 SGHTA, CDR2 FQGTGA. CDR3 in DNA: TGTGCCAGCAGCTTGACAGGAACGAACACCGGGGAGCTGTTTTTT. This gives the protein CASSLTGTNTGELFF.

V gene TRBV11-2 combines with J gene TRBJ1-5, with D unclear. Trimming took 0 bases from V and 5 from J, leaving 14 bases between them. CDR1 is SGHAT and CDR2 is FQNNGV in the germline V gene. There are 16 residues in the CDR3. CDR3 sequence (DNA): TGTGCCAGCAGCTTAGATCGGGTCGAGGGATATCAGCCCCAGCATTTT. It translates to CASSLDRVEGYQPQHF.

CDR3 loop: CASSQDRTPTYEQYF. CDR3 sequence (DNA): TGTGCCAGCAGCCAAGATCGAACACCGACCTACGAGCAGTACTTC. The chain uses TRBV3-1 (or the pseudogene TRBV3-2) and TRBJ2-7; D remains ambiguous. The germline V gene has CDR1 LGHDT and CDR2 YNNKEL (reference sequence). This CDR3 is 15 amino acids long. V lost 0 bases to trimming and J lost 2 bases, with 11 bases between them.

The CDR3 protein is CASSLRGVQETQYF. The CDR3, as DNA: TGTGCCAGCAGCCTGCGGGGGGTCCAAGAGACCCAGTACTTC. The chain is built from TRBV11-2 and TRBJ2-5; 8 bases map to TRBD2. V shed 5 bases and J 1 base; nucleotides not matched to a gene: 3. Germline CDR1 is SGHAT and CDR2 is FQNNGV. There are 14 residues in the CDR3.

To note about this clone: One end of the junction does not line up with germline, which may come from a read error. This sequence joins TRBV7-7 and TRBJ1-1, with a possible D match to TRBD1 (5 bases). CDR1 and CDR2 from the germline V gene are SSHAT and FNYEAQ (reference sequence). This CDR3 has 14 residues. This CDR3 reads CASSPVQGGTEAFF. CDR3 nucleotide sequence: TGTGCTAGCAGCCCCGTGCAGGGCGGCACTGAAGCTTTCTTT.

The gene calls are TRBV28 and TRBJ2-7; D gene unclear. Trimming cost V 5 bases and J 2 bases, with 4 bases left between them. CDR3 length: 11 amino acids. CDR1 MDHEN and CDR2 SYDVKM come from the germline V gene. The CDR3, as DNA: TGTGCCAGCAGTCTCGCCTACGAGCAGTACTTC. It is translated as CASSLAYEQYF.

The V call is TRBV7-3, the J call TRBJ2-2; D might be TRBD2 (5 bases). Looked up from germline, CDR1 is SGHTA and CDR2 is FQGTGA. This CDR3 contains 18 residues. V was trimmed by 5 bases and J by 0 bases, leaving 19 bases between them. The CDR3 DNA follows: TGTGCCAGCAGCCCCTATAGCGCACCTGACGCGAACACCGGGGAGCTGTTTTTT. The encoded protein is CASSPYSAPDANTGELFF.